Listed below are T cell receptor beta chains from one sample, sequenced in a study of T cell changes during pregnancy in multiple sclerosis. TCRdb keeps only in-frame clones here, not all; method: immunoSEQ multiplex PCR. The table lists tens of thousands of clones, over 80% of them singletons. The material sequenced was CD8+ T cells from peripheral blood mononuclear cells, taken in the third trimester of pregnancy. The receptors were gathered from a female donor with multiple sclerosis, enrolled in a pregnancy study. The conserved cysteine and the conserved F or W are not part of the CDR3 here.

V,length,CDR3
TRBV7-9,12,ASSPVEGYTEAF
TRBV5-1,13,ASSLGLAVSGELF
TRBV6-1,9,ASLTAGELF
TRBV19,13,ASSPTLTVNTEAF
TRBV10-3,15,AISEDKTLSGANVLT
TRBV28,12,ASSPSGRSGIQY
TRBV7-9,10,ASSLIGDEQY
TRBV13,16,ASSLRTGTSGRRNEQF
TRBV5-1,12,ASSTGQGRAEQY
TRBV4-3,12,ASSQVTGGQPQH
TRBV30,12,AWSVQAVSYEQY
TRBV28,13,ASSPPQGLYETQY
TRBV27,9,ASLRANEQF
TRBV4-1,13,ASSQVRDSYNEQF
TRBV27,13,ASSLTSGIYNEQF
TRBV7-9,14,ASAIPGTGGGNEQF
TRBV6-5,11,ASSEGGSQPQH
TRBV29-1,9,SVEPRVEAF
TRBV2,13,ASSEWGYSNQPQH
TRBV7-9,9,ASPAGPGYT
TRBV27,12,ASSTGTASYEQY
TRBV5-1,12,ASSPAGRSYEQY
TRBV25-1,13,ASSETGGPYNEQF
TRBV7-9,15,ASSSKTAPGQNYEQY
TRBV7-9,13,ASSTTGGYSYEQY
TRBV29-1,9,SVESAYGYT
TRBV10-2,12,ASIQTAMNTEAF
TRBV7-9,12,ASIPSSSYNEQF
TRBV9,11,ASSDFGNQPQH
TRBV19,11,ASSSTGYNEQF
TRBV7-3,14,ASSPAPGQENEKLF
TRBV14,13,ASSQEANSNYGYT
TRBV7-6,13,ASSPESVFTYEQY
TRBV27,12,ASSLEGWDTEAF
TRBV4-3,14,ASSQEGGGAQDTQY
TRBV10-3,18,AIKGLVGGDGADLNYGYT
TRBV27,18,ASSSTSGTSGRAFTGELF
TRBV11-2,12,ASSSRDSYNEQF
TRBV6-5,14,ASSYSIPGQGGEQY
TRBV27,12,ASSPGLPYNEQF
TRBV11-2,15,ASSHPRSGSFTDTQY
TRBV5-5,13,ASSLEGLALYEQF
TRBV15,17,ATSGRGGVREGSYNEQF
TRBV7-9,10,ASSREGTEAF
TRBV21-1,14,ASSPPRGNSYNEQF
TRBV7-9,14,ASSLGSSGGTYEQY
TRBV9,13,ASSQWAGAEGKLF
TRBV28,11,ASSWAGYNEQF
TRBV19,12,ASSIGTGANGYT
TRBV9,13,ASSDLGGAGYGYT
TRBV18,15,ASSGQGYPGREETQY
TRBV5-1,14,ASSWGLARYTGELF
TRBV14,13,ASSQEGGGNYEQY
TRBV28,14,ASRPGYDRPGQPQH
TRBV7-8,13,ASIPPAGDLYEQY
TRBV5-1,12,ASSSDTYNSPLH
TRBV5-1,14,ASSLDPRGDTDTQY
TRBV4-2,14,ASSQVTGSMNTEAF
TRBV7-9,12,ASSAGTVLNEQY
TRBV11-2,14,ASSSRTAPVPYEQY